This TCR beta chain was captured in a study of shared clonotypes between healthy human individuals (TCRdb year 2020). Background on the whole study: The cohort comprised two women and a few men aged 18 to 49 years. For each donor, CD4 naive and CD4 memory were each run on three plates, CD8 naive on two plates, and CD8 memory on one plate. The study deeply sequenced blood TCR repertoires of five healthy adults to estimate repertoire size and the extent of clonotype sharing between individuals. To increase sequencing depth and limit assay-specific biases, TCR repertoire library preparation and sequencing were carried out by different laboratories using diverse techniques. Between about 0.85 and 9.5 billion PBMCs per donor were obtained by leukapheresis.

On the study overall, not on this receptor specifically: Pairwise subsampling led to the expectation that sequencing depth would affect the degree of clonotype sharing among donors. Larger estimated clonotype richness was generally found for naive subsets than for memory subsets. Sharing across several donors was observed for 4.5% to 6.5% of naive CD4, 3% to 4% of naive CD8, 2% to 2.5% of memory CD4, and roughly 0.43% of memory CD8 clonotypes. Sampling was restricted to blood, and TCR repertoires in tissues likely differ from the TCR repertoires found in blood. Higher generation probabilities were observed for clonotypes shared by all four sorted-subset donors than for non-shared clonotypes. The small number of donors limited the genetic and exposure-history diversity represented. Incomplete sequencing was indicated by rarefaction of sorted-subset datasets, despite the large sequencing depth.

Sequences SGHDT (CDR1) and YYEEEE (CDR2) are obtained from the germline V gene. CDR3 length: 15 amino acids, cysteine to phenylalanine. Left in the record is the CDR3 DNA by itself, 45 bases read in frame from the first base. Relative to germline, V is 4 bases shorter and J is 2 bases shorter, with 14 bases between their ends. Concerning this clone: The specificity of this receptor is unknown. Base qualities are not recorded, but no much larger clone differs from it by a single base.

Using the deep immunoSEQ assay, multiplex PCR amplified TCR CDR3 regions from genomic DNA. Genomic DNA extracted from each cell subset was distributed evenly over all wells of several immunoSEQ 96-well plates, and each plate served as one replicate. For sorted subsets, approximately 190 ng genomic DNA, equal to approximately 30,000 T cell genomes, was loaded into each replicate PCR. Purified libraries were measured with a Qubit 3.0 fluorometer, size-checked on a Bioanalyzer 2100, and measured again with the KAPA Library Quantification kit. Each immunoSEQ 96-well plate was sequenced on its own single-read 150-cycle Illumina NextSeq 550 flow cell. As for how the authors treated the data: The immunoSEQ output contained only junctional sequences without quality scores, so filtering could not match that applied to full-length reads. To assign V/J genes and CDR3, sequences were annotated using PyIR, a Python wrapper for IgBLAST v1.9, with IMGT germline references. Reads were filtered out if the reads had weak V/J assignments (E-value above 1e-6), no CDR3, stop codons, out-of-frame junctions, or ambiguous translated residues. V3J clonotypes were defined by identical inferred V gene, J gene, and CDR3 amino acid sequence. Percentage overlap between repertoires was calculated by dividing the number of shared unique clonotypes by the size of the smaller repertoire. Richness of each repertoire was evaluated using RTK rarefaction, the Chao1 estimator, and Recon v2.1 estimates of unobserved clonotypes. For all TCRbeta clonotypes obtained by the gDNA method from a handful of donors, generation probabilities were computed with OLGA. Drawn from immuneACCESS, this table holds only the in-frame rearrangements with V and J called that TCRdb kept. Clones are partly lost; checked studies trace under half to an unresolved V gene and leave the rest unexplained. V, J and clone size are taken as reported in that table, and D and trimming were inferred from the DNA itself. Present in this sample are about 2 million clones, roughly 94% of which were seen just once. The ten biggest clones cover 1.1% of the sample.

CD8 naive samples consisted of CD45RO-negative cells that were positively selected for CCR7, yielding a CD45RA+CCR7+ population without TemRA cells. Healthy HIV-negative adults with no recently reported acute infections or vaccinations were included as donors. All donors were Caucasian adults living in Nashville, Tennessee, USA. Blood was obtained by leukapheresis, after which PBMCs were separated by Ficoll-Histopaque density gradient centrifugation and cryopreserved in liquid nitrogen vapor phase. Analytical flow cytometry was used to check the purity and quantity of each magnetically sorted T cell population. Genomic DNA was isolated from every sorted fraction and measured by UV absorbance on a Nanodrop 2000c.

The chain is encoded by TRBV5-6 joined to TRBJ2-3, with TRBD2 perhaps the D gene, on 6 matching bases. Sequenced sample: naive CD8+ T cells sorted from blood. The cell subset or site label corresponds to: CD45RA+CCR7+. The clonotype originates from a young man in good health. In nucleotide form, the sequence is TGTGCCAGCAGCGCCCCGGGGGATTCCACAGATACGCAGTATTTT. It codes for CASSAPGDSTDTQYF.